The clone carrying this T cell receptor (beta chain) was observed once. The data were obtained in a study of OX40 agonist ivuxolimab in advanced cancers. At the level of the study: Head and neck, renal cell, melanoma or hepatocellular carcinoma were the cancers that dose-escalation patients had.

V shed 5 bases and J 0 bases; nucleotides not matched to a gene: 4. The CDR3 is 15 residues long. Germline CDR1 and CDR2: SEHNR and FQNEAQ (reference sequence). Samples of blood were obtained at baseline, on cycle 4 day 1, and on cycle 7 day 1. Clones were sequenced by immunoSEQ multiplex PCR, and TCRdb holds only the in-frame ones, with some missing. This sample yields 60,000 to 85,000 clones, of which over 60% are seen a single time; 1.6% belongs to the top ten. The sample consisted of CD4+ or CD8+ T cells sorted from blood, taken in a trial of the OX40 agonist ivuxolimab. The V and J genes are TRBV7-9 and TRBJ2-1, with 7 bases aligning to TRBD2. This clonotype originated in an adult with an advanced solid tumor such as melanoma, head and neck, liver or kidney cancer. CDR3 in DNA: TGTGCCAGCAGCCCTACTAGCGACTCCTACAATGAGCAGTTCTTC. This encodes CASSPTSDSYNEQFF.